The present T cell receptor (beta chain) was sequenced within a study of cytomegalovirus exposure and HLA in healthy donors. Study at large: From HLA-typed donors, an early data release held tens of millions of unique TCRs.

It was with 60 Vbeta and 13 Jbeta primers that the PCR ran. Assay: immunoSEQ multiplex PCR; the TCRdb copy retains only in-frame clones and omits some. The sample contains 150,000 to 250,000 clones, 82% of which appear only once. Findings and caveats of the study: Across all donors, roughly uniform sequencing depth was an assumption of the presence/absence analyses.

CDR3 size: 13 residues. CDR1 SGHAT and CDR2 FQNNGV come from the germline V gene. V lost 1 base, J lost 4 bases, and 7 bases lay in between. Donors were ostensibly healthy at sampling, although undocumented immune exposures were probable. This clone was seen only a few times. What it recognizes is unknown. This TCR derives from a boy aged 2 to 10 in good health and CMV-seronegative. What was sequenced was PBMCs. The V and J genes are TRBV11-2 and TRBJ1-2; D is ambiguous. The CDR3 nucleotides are TGTGCCAGCAGCTTAGGAGGGAGCTATGGCTACACCTTC. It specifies CASSLGGSYGYTF.